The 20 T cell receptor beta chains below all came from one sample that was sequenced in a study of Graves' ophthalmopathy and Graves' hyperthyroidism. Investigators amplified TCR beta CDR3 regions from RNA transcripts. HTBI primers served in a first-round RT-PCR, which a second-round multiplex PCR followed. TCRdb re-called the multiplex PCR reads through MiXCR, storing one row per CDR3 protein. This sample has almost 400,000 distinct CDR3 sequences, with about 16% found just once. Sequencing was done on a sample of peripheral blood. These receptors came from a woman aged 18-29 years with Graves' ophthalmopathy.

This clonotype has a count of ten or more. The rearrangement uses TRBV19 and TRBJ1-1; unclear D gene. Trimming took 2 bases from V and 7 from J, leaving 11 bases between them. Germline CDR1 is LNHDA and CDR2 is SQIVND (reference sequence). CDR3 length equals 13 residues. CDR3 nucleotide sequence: TGTGCCAGTAGTATACTTGGTGTGGGTGAAGCTTTCTTT. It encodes CASSILGVGEAFF.

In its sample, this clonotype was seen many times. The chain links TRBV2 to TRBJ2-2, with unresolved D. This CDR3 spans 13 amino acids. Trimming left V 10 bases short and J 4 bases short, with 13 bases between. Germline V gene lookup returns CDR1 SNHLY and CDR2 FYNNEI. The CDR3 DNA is TGTGCCATTACGACATTAGGCACCGGGGAGCTGTTTTTT. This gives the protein CAITTLGTGELFF.

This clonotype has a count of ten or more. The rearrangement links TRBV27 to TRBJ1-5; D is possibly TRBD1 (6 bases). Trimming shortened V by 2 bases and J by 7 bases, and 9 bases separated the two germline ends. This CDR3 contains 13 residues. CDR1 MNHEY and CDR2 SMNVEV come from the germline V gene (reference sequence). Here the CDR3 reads CASSLQGYQPQHF. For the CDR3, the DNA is TGTGCCAGCAGTTTACAGGGGTACCAGCCCCAGCATTTT.

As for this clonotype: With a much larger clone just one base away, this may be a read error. CDR3 nucleotide sequence: TGTGCCAGCAGTTCCCGGCGGGGGGGCTTTTCCTACGAGCAGTACTTC. Amino acid sequence: CASSSRRGGFSYEQYF. V usage is TRBV12-3 or TRBV12-4 and J usage is TRBJ2-7; 9 bases fit TRBD2. This CDR3 has 16 residues. V lost 4 bases to trimming and J lost 1 base; unmatched junction nucleotides: 8.

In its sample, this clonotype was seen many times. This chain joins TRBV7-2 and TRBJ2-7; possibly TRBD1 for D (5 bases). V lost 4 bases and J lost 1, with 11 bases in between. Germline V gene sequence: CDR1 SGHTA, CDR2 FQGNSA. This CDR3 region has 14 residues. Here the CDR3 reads CASSSGYSSYEQYF. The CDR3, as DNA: TGTGCCAGCAGCTCAGGGTACTCTTCCTACGAGCAGTACTTC. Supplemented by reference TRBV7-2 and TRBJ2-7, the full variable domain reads GAGVSQSPSNKVTEKGKDVELRCDPISGHTALYWYRQSLGQGLEFLIYFQGNSAPDKSGLPSDRFSAERTGGSVSTLTIQRTQQEDSAVYLCASSSGYSSYEQYFGPGTRLTVT.

CDR3 in DNA: TGTGCCTGGACTTATGGAAACACTGAAGCTTTCTTT. Encoded protein: CAWTYGNTEAFF. The genes are TRBV30 and TRBJ1-1; D is ambiguous. Between the trimmed V and J ends, which lost 4 bases and 2 bases, there was a span of 8 bases. Per the germline V gene, CDR1 is GTSNPN and CDR2 is SVGIG (reference sequence). This CDR3 region has 12 residues. Full variable domain (remainder filled in from reference TRBV30 and TRBJ1-1): SQTIHQWPATLVQPVGSPLSLECTVEGTSNPNLYWYRQAAGRGLQLLFYSVGIGQISSEVPQNLSASRPQDRQFILSSKKLLLSDSGFYLCAWTYGNTEAFFGQGTRLTVV.

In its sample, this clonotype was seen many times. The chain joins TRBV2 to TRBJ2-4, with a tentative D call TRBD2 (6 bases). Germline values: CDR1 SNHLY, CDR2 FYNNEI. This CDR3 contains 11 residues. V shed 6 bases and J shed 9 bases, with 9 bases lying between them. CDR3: CASRDYGIQYF. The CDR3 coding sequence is TGTGCCAGCAGGGACTATGGCATTCAGTACTTC.

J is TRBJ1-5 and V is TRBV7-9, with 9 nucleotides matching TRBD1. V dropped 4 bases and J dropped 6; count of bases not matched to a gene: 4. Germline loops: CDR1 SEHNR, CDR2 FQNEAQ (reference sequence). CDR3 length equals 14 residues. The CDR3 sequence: CASSSGTGRQPQHF. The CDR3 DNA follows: TGTGCCAGCAGCTCGGGGACAGGGCGTCAGCCCCAGCATTTT.

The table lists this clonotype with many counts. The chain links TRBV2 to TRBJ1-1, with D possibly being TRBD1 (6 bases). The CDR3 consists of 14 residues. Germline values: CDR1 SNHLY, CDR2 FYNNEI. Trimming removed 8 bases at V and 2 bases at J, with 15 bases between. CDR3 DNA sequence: TGTGCCAGCGTCAACCAGGGGATTAACACTGAAGCTTTCTTT. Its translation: CASVNQGINTEAFF.

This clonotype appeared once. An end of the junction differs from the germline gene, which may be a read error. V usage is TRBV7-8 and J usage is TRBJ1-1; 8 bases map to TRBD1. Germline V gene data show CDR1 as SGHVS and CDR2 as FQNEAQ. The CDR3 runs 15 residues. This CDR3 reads CASSLPTGDLTEALF. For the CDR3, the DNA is TGTGCCAGCAGCTTGCCGACAGGGGACCTCACTGAAGCTCTCTTT.

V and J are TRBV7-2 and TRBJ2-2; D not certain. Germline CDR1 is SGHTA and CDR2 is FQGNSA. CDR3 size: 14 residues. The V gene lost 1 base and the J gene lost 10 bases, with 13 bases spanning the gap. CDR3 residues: CASSLGAGREELFF. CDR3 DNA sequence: TGTGCCAGCAGCTTAGGGGCTGGCCGCGAGGAGCTGTTTTTT.

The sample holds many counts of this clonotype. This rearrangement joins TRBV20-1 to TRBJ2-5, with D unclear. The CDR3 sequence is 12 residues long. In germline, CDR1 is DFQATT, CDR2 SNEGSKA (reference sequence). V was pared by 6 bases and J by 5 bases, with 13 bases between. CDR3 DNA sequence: TGCAGTGCAATCCTCCAAGGGGAGACCCAGTACTTC. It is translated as CSAILQGETQYF.

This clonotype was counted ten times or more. CDR3 region: CASSPTGREGAFF. As DNA, the CDR3 is TGTGCCAGCAGTCCCACAGGGAGGGAAGGAGCTTTCTTT. This chain connects TRBV12-3 or TRBV12-4 to TRBJ1-1; TRBD1 is a possible D gene (6 bases). V shed 5 bases and J shed 10 bases, with 17 bases lying between them. This CDR3 region has 13 residues.

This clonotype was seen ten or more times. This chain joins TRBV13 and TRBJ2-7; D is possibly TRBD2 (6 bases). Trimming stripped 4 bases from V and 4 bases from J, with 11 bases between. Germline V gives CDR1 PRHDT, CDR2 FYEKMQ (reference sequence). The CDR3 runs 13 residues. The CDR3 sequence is CASSSASGYEQYF. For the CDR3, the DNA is TGTGCCAGCAGCTCGGCAAGCGGGTACGAGCAGTACTTC.

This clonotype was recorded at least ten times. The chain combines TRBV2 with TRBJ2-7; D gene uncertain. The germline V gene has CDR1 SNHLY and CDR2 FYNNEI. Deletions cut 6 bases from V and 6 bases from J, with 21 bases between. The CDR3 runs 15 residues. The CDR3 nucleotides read TGTGCCAGCAGCGCAACAGCAGCCGGATGGGGCGAGCAGTACTTC. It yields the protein CASSATAAGWGEQYF.

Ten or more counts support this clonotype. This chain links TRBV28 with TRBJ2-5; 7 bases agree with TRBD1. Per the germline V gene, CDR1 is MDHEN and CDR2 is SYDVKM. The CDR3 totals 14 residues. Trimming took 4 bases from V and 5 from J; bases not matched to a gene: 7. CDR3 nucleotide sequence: TGTGCCAGCAGTTGGGCAGGGGGACAGGAGACCCAGTACTTC. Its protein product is CASSWAGGQETQYF.

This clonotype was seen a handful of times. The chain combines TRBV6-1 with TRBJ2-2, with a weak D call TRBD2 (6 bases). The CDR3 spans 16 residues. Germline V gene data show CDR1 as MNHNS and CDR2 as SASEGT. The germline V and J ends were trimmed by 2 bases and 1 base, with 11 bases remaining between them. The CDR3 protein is CASSERLARNTGELFF. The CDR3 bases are TGTGCCAGCAGTGAACGCCTAGCGAGGAACACCGGGGAGCTGTTTTTT.

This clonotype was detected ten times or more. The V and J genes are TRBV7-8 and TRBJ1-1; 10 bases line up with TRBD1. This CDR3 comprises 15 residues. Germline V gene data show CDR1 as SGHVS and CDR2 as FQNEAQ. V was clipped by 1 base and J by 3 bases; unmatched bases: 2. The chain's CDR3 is CASSLGDRGDTEAFF. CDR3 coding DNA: TGTGCCAGCAGCTTAGGGGACAGGGGTGACACTGAAGCTTTCTTT.

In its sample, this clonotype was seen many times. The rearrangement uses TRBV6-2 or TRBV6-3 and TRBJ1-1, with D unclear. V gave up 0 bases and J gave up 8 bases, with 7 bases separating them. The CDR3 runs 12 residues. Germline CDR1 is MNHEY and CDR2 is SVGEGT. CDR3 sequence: CASSYSIIEAFF. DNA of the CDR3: TGTGCCAGCAGTTACTCGATCATCGAAGCTTTCTTT.

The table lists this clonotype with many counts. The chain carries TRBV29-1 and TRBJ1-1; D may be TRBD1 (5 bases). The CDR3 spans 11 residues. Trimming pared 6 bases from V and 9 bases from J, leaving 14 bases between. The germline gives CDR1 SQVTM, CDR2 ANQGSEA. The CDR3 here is CSVYGTEQAFF. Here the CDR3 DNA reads TGCAGCGTCTATGGGACGGAGCAAGCTTTCTTT.